Sequencing of this TCR beta chain was carried out in a study of T cell responses to AZD1222 COVID-19 vaccine. As regards this clone: Its specificity is unknown. An end of the junction does not agree with germline; a read error may underlie this.

Sequenced by immunoSEQ multiplex PCR; TCRdb stores in-frame clones only, minus some. The top ten hold around 0.85% of the sample, which has about 140,000 clones, about 92% seen once. Study-wide findings and caveats: Across spike, vaccine-associated CD4 TCRs were found, dominant at 160-218 and 743-854. Targeting of unmutated variant regions was reportedly seen in nearly half of spike-specific TCRs. Clonal diversity may have been underestimated in mostly white British donors. Only five to seven individuals given AZD1222 were seropositive at baseline.

The CDR3 covers 15 residues. The V gene's germline CDR1 is LGHNT and CDR2 FRNRAP. The receptor's source is an adult in good health. The source was peripheral blood, collected on day 0 of MenACWY control vaccination. The V and J genes are TRBV12-5 and TRBJ2-1, with 10 bases identical to TRBD2. The CDR3 DNA is TGTGCTAGTGGTTTGGGGACTAGCGGCGATTATGAACAGTTCTTC. It specifies CASGLGTSGDYEQFF.